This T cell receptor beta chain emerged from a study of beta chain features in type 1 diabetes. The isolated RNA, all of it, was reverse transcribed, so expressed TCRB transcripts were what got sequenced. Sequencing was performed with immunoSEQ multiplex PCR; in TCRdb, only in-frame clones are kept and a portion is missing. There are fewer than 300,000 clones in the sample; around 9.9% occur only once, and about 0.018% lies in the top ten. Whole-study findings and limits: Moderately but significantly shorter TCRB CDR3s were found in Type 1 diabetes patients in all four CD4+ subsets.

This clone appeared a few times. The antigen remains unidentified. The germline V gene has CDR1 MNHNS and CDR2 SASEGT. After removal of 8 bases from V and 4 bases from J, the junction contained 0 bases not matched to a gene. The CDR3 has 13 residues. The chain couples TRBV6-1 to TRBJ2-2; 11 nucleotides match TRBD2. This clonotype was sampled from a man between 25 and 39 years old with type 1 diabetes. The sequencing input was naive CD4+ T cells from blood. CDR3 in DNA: TGTGCCAGCGGGACTAGCGGCACCGGGGAGCTGTTTTTT. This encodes CASGTSGTGELFF.